The entry below describes one TCR beta chain. The CDR3 consists of 15 residues. Trimming removed 4 bases at V and 5 bases at J, with 14 bases between. Germline values: CDR1 KGHDR, CDR2 SFDVKD. The record originates from a study of blood T cell repertoires in COVID-19. Across the whole study: From the United States, Italy and Spain came samples of acute and convalescent COVID-19. Nucleic acid was either cDNA or gDNA, and it came from T cells, B-cell-depleted T cells, or PBMCs.

Study processing details: Amplification with reference gene primers provided the estimates of nucleated cell counts. Measured with immunoSEQ multiplex PCR; TCRdb has only the in-frame clones, and not every one. V, J and clone size are taken as reported in that table, and D and trimming were inferred from the DNA itself. This table holds about 130,000 clones, roughly 77% found once. Enrolled during active infection, Seattle patients were then followed longitudinally. This clonotype was sampled from a woman between 65 and 79 years old with COVID-19, enrolled during active disease. The sample was peripheral blood. This chain links TRBV24-1 with TRBJ2-1; TRBD1 is a possible D gene (6 bases). Written as DNA, the CDR3 is TGTGCCACCAGTGACCCCGGGACATTTCACAATGAGCAGTTCTTC. This codes for CATSDPGTFHNEQFF.